This TCR beta chain is from a study of T cells in Graves' hyperthyroidism and ophthalmopathy. Study-level findings and limits: Stable hyperthyroidism and ophthalmopathy were separated using 13 V-J signatures. Most clonotypes expanded in thyroid above 0.001 were likewise present in blood.

Clinical symptoms, serum thyroxine and TRAb, thyroid ultrasound and orbital computed tomography were used for the diagnoses. Cells are PBMCs isolated from 9 to 10 ml of fresh blood. RNA transcripts were the template for amplifying TCR beta CDR3 regions. The HTBI primer set drove a first-round RT-PCR of the TCR CDR3. From the multiplex PCR reads, TCRdb called clonotypes with MiXCR, one entry per CDR3 protein. The repertoire holds some 550,000 distinct CDR3 sequences, around 21% seen once, with around 27% in the top ten. The ends were cut back, 6 bases at V and 5 bases at J, with 19 bases in the middle. This CDR3 is 15 amino acids long. The table lists this clonotype with many counts. Its antigen is unknown.

This receptor was obtained from a young man with Graves' hyperthyroidism. This chain joins TRBV12-3 or TRBV12-4 and TRBJ2-5; TRBD1 is a possible D gene (7 bases). The source material was blood. The CDR3 region has the DNA TGTGCCAGCAGCCCTCGGGACAGCCGGGGGGAGACCCAGTACTTC. It is translated as CASSPRDSRGETQYF.